Below, 15 T cell receptor beta chains from the same sample are listed, as sequenced in a study of CD8+CD57+ T cells in acquired aplastic anemia. Genomic DNA, serving as template, underwent TCR beta VDJ and CDR3 profiling. One entry per CDR3 protein results from TCRdb running MiXCR on the reads. The sample has 150,000 to 200,000 distinct CDR3 sequences, 45% to 50% seen once. What was sequenced was sorted CD4+, CD8+, or CD8+CD57+ T cells (not recorded which) from PBMCs. The receptors shown here come from a human donor in good health.

The chain is built from TRBV20-1 and TRBJ2-7; no clear D. Germline V gene data show CDR1 as DFQATT and CDR2 as SNEGSKA (reference sequence). The CDR3 runs 13 residues. Trimming pared 0 bases from V and 0 bases from J, leaving 6 bases between. The CDR3 spells CSAREHTSYEQYF. DNA for the CDR3: TGCAGTGCTAGAGAGCACACCTCCTACGAGCAGTACTTC.

This clonotype showed up just a few times. The chain has TRBV15 and TRBJ2-5; D ambiguous. V gave up 0 bases and J gave up 4 bases, with 15 bases separating them. The V gene's germline CDR1 is LNHNV and CDR2 YYDKDF (reference sequence). The CDR3 runs 16 residues. The CDR3 is CATSRDRVSSGETQYF. In DNA, the CDR3 is TGTGCCACCAGCAGAGATCGGGTGTCTAGTGGAGAGACCCAGTACTTC.

This clonotype was detected only once. V usage is TRBV24-1 and J usage is TRBJ2-7; 9 nucleotides align to TRBD2. CDR1 is KGHDR and CDR2 is SFDVKD in the germline V gene. The CDR3 is 15 amino acids. The V segment lost 4 bases and the J segment 0 bases; nucleotides outside the gene matches: 3. The CDR3 here is CATSDPTSGSYEQYF. The CDR3 nucleotides are TGTGCCACCAGTGACCCGACTAGCGGCTCCTACGAGCAGTACTTC.

This clonotype has ten or more counts. This rearrangement joins TRBV20-1 to TRBJ1-1; D unclear. The germline CDR1 and CDR2 sequences are DFQATT and SNEGSKA (reference sequence). Trimming took off 3 bases at V and 4 bases at J, with 6 bases between the two ends. This CDR3 has 11 residues. Here the CDR3 reads CSASPGTEAFF. CDR3 in DNA: TGCAGTGCTAGTCCGGGCACTGAAGCTTTCTTT.

V is TRBV11-2 and J is TRBJ2-7; D not certain. The germline V gene encodes CDR1 SGHAT and CDR2 FQNNGV. The CDR3 sequence is 12 residues long. V was pared by 5 bases and J by 5 bases, with 10 bases between. This CDR3 is CASSLSVDEQYF. The DNA for the CDR3 is TGTGCCAGCAGCCTCTCCGTGGACGAGCAGTACTTC.

As concerns this clonotype: The missing conserved phenylalanine or tryptophan at the end of this CDR3 makes a read error likely. The CDR3 region is CSARQSGGRQTQYL. The CDR3 nucleotides are TGCAGTGCCAGACAATCAGGGGGGCGGCAGACCCAGTACCTC. The gene calls are TRBV20-1 and TRBJ2-5; TRBD1 might be the D (7 bases). Per the germline V gene, CDR1 is DFQATT and CDR2 is SNEGSKA (reference sequence). Deletions cut 6 bases from V and 6 bases from J, with 20 bases between. The CDR3 sequence is 14 residues long.

J is TRBJ1-1 and V is TRBV2; 8 bases are a match to TRBD1. There are 15 residues in the CDR3. In germline, CDR1 is SNHLY, CDR2 FYNNEI. The junction had 9 bases not matched to a gene; V was cut back by 9 bases and J by 0 bases. The CDR3 spells CARRGQGGMNTEAFF. DNA for the CDR3: TGTGCCAGGAGAGGACAGGGAGGAATGAACACTGAAGCTTTCTTT.

This clonotype has just a few counts. This sequence may be a read error, since a much larger clone differs from it by one base. The CDR3 DNA sequence: TGTGCCAGCAGCTTAAGTGTTCCTGGGGCCAACGTCCTGACTTTC. Translated, it gives CASSLSVPGANVLTF. V usage is TRBV7-2 and J usage is TRBJ2-6, with D unresolved. V was pared by 2 bases and J by 2 bases, with 7 bases between. Per germline, CDR1 SGHTA and CDR2 FQGNSA. The CDR3 contains 15 residues.

In its sample, this clonotype was seen a few times. V usage is TRBV11-2 and J usage is TRBJ2-1; 12 positions agree with TRBD2. V was pared by 0 bases and J by 7 bases, with 10 bases of the junction left unmatched. CDR3 size: 18 residues. Germline assignment: CDR1 SGHAT and CDR2 FQNNGV. The CDR3 DNA sequence: TGTGCCAGCAGCTTAGATCGGACTAGCGGGATTGATTGGAATGAGCAGTTCTTC. It is translated as CASSLDRTSGIDWNEQFF.

J is TRBJ2-7 and V is TRBV19; a possible D gene is TRBD1 (5 bases). Germline-derived CDR1 and CDR2 are LNHDA and SQIVND (reference sequence). This CDR3 is 13 amino acids long. The V and J ends lost 8 bases and 4 bases respectively, with 15 bases between them. CDR3 loop: CASAQGARYEQYF. For the CDR3, the DNA is TGTGCCAGTGCCCAAGGGGCGAGATACGAGCAGTACTTC.

This clonotype has ten or more counts. V and J are TRBV5-1 and TRBJ1-6; D unresolved. This CDR3 is 15 amino acids long. V was shortened by 0 bases and J by 5 bases, with 9 bases between the two germline ends. Germline-derived CDR1 and CDR2 are SGHRS and YFSETQ. The CDR3 is CASSLVPNDNSPLHF. CDR3 in DNA: TGCGCCAGCAGCTTGGTTCCTAATGATAATTCACCCCTCCACTTT.

The rearrangement joins TRBV19 to TRBJ2-3; 8 positions agree with TRBD2. The CDR3 spans 17 residues. With V trimmed by 5 bases and J by 5 bases, 15 bases remained unmatched. Germline V gene sequence: CDR1 LNHDA, CDR2 SQIVND (reference sequence). The CDR3: CASSPQPGLGGLDTQYF. For the CDR3, the DNA is TGTGCCAGTAGTCCACAACCGGGACTAGGGGGTCTAGATACGCAGTATTTT.

The gene calls are TRBV24-1 and TRBJ2-7; no reliable D call. Trimming pared 0 bases from V and 6 bases from J, leaving 5 bases between. This CDR3 comprises 12 residues. Looked up from germline, CDR1 is KGHDR and CDR2 is SFDVKD. As DNA, the CDR3 is TGTGCCACCAGTGATTTGTCCCTCGAGCAGTACTTC. Translated: CATSDLSLEQYF.

The chain employs TRBV10-3 and TRBJ2-2; 14 bases map to TRBD2. V was clipped by 5 bases and J by 7 bases; unmatched bases: 3. Germline V gene data show CDR1 as ENHRY and CDR2 as SYGVKD. CDR3 length: 15 residues. CDR3 coding DNA: TGTGCCATCAGTCCCGGACTAGCGGGAGGCGGGGAGCTGTTTTTT. It translates to CAISPGLAGGGELFF.

The V call is TRBV24-1, the J call TRBJ2-5; maybe TRBD1 (6 bases). Between the trimmed V and J ends, which lost 12 bases and 2 bases, there was a span of 12 bases. CDR3 size: 12 residues. The germline V gene has CDR1 KGHDR and CDR2 SFDVKD. CDR3 nucleotide sequence: TGTGCCTCCGCAGGGGATCAAGAGACCCAGTACTTC. Its translation is CASAGDQETQYF.